This T cell receptor beta chain was retrieved from a study of shared clonotypes between healthy human individuals. On this clone itself: The antigen is unknown.

Those who donated were healthy HIV-negative adults, with no recent acute infections or vaccinations reported. There were only Caucasian adults among the donors, and all lived in Nashville, Tennessee. V trimming: 7 bases; J trimming: 2 bases; junction bases outside the gene matches: 5. The CDR3 length is 15 residues. Germline V CDR1 and CDR2: MNHNS, SASEGT. General observations from the study: Of the naive CD4 clonotypes, roughly 5% were shared across a handful of donors. Enrolling few donors narrowed the genetic and exposure-history diversity that was represented.

Assay: immunoSEQ multiplex PCR; the TCRdb copy retains only in-frame clones and omits some. Here the sample spans 700,000 or so clones, more than 70% being singletons. Sequencing was done on a sample of memory CD4+ T cells sorted from blood. Described subset: CD45RA-negative fraction. The sequence derives from a woman aged 30 to 39 in good health. This chain links TRBV6-1 with TRBJ2-7; 13 bases match TRBD2. Here the CDR3 reads CASIFGLAGAYEQYF. CDR3 bases: TGTGCCAGCATCTTTGGACTAGCGGGAGCCTACGAGCAGTACTTC.